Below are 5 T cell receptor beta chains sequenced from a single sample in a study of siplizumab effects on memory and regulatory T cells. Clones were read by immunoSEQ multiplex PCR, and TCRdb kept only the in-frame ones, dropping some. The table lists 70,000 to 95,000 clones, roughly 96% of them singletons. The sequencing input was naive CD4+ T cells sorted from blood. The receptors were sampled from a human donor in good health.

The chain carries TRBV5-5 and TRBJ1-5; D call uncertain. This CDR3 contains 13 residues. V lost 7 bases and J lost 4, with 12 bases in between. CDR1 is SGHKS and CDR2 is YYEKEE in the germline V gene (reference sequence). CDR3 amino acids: CASGVQRNQPQHF. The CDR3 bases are TGTGCCAGCGGGGTACAGCGAAATCAGCCCCAGCATTTT. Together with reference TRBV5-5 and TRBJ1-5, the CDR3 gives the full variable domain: DAGVTQSPTHLIKTRGQQVTLRCSPISGHKSVSWYQQVLGQGPQFIFQYYEKEERGRGNFPDRFSARQFPNYSSELNVNALLLGDSALYLCASGVQRNQPQHFGDGTRLSIL.

CDR3 coding DNA: TGTGCCAGCAGTTTGACCCGGGACACCAATCAGCCCCAGCATTTT. This gives the protein CASSLTRDTNQPQHF. The V call is TRBV27, the J call TRBJ1-5, with D possibly matching TRBD1 (6 bases). This CDR3 has 15 residues. Germline V lookup: CDR1 MNHEY, CDR2 SMNVEV (reference sequence). V was cut by 3 bases and J by 3 bases, with 12 bases left in between.

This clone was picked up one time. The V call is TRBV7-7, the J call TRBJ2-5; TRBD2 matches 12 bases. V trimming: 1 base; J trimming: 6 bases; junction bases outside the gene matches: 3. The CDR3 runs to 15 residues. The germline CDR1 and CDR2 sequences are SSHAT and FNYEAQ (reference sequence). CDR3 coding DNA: TGTGCCAGCAGCTTAGTACTAGCGGGGGGCCAGACCCAGTACTTC. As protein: CASSLVLAGGQTQYF.

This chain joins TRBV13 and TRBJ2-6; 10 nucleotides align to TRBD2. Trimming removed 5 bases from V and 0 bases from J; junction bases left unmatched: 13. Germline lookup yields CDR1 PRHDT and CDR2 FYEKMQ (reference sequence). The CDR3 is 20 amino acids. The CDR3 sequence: CASSLGGSGGMFSGANVLTF. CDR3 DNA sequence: TGTGCCAGCAGCCTGGGAGGTAGCGGGGGGATGTTCTCTGGGGCCAACGTCCTGACTTTC.

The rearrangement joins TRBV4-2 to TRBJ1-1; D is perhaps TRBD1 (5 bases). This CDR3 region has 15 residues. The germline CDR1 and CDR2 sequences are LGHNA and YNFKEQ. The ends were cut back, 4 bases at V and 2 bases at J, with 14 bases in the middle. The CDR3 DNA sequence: TGTGCCAGCAGCCCTCCCTGGGGGGGAAACACTGAAGCTTTCTTT. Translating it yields CASSPPWGGNTEAFF.